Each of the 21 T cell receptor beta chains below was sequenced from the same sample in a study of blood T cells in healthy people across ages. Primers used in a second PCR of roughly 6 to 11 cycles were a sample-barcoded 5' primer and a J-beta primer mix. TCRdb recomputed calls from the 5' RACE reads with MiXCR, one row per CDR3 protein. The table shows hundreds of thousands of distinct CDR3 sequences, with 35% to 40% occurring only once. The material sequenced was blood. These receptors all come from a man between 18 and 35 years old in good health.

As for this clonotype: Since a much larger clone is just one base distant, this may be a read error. The CDR3 spells CASSLDTYIEQFF. The CDR3 DNA follows: TGCGCCAGCAGCTTGGACACGTACATTGAGCAGTTCTTC. The chain uses TRBV5-1 and TRBJ2-1; no definite D call. Per the germline V gene, CDR1 is SGHRS and CDR2 is YFSETQ. There are 13 residues in the CDR3.

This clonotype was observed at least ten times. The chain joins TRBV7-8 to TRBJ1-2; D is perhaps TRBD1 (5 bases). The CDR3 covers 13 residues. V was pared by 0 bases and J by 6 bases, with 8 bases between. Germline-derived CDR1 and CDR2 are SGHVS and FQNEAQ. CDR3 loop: CASSLAGAHGYTF. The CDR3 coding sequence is TGTGCCAGCAGCTTAGCAGGGGCCCATGGCTACACCTTC.

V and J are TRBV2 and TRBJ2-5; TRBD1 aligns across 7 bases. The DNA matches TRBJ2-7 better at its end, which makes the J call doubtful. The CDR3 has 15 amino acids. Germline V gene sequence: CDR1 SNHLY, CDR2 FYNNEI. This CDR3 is CASRDGQAFSYEQYF. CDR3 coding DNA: TGTGCCAGCAGGGATGGACAGGCATTCTCCTACGAGCAGTACTTC.

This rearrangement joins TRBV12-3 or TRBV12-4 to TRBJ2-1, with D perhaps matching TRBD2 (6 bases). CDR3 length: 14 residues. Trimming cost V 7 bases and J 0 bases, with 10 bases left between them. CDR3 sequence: CASIRRGSYNEQFF. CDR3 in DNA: TGTGCCAGCATTAGGCGGGGCTCCTACAATGAGCAGTTCTTC.

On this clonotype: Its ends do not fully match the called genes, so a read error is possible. In nucleotides, the CDR3 is TGTGCCCGCAGCTTGGGGGGTAGCGGAGATACGCAGTATTTT. It codes for CARSLGGSGDTQYF. This chain joins TRBV5-5 and TRBJ2-3, with D perhaps matching TRBD2 (6 bases). The CDR3 has 14 residues. Germline V gene lookup returns CDR1 SGHKS and CDR2 YYEKEE (reference sequence).

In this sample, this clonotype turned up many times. Written as DNA, the CDR3 is TGTGCCAGCAGCCCTATTGGGGGTCAGGCAGATACGCAGTATTTT. It yields the protein CASSPIGGQADTQYF. V usage is TRBV6-6 and J usage is TRBJ2-3; the D gene could be TRBD1 or TRBD2 (5 bases each). Germline loops: CDR1 MNHNY, CDR2 SVGAGI (reference sequence). This CDR3 has 15 amino acids. V was cut by 6 bases and J by 4 bases, with 17 bases left in between.

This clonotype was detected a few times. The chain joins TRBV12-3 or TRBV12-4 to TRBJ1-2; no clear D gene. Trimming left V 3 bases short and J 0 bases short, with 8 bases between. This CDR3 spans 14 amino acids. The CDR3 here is CASSFSPTNYGYTF. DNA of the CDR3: TGTGCCAGCAGTTTCAGCCCAACTAACTATGGCTACACCTTC.

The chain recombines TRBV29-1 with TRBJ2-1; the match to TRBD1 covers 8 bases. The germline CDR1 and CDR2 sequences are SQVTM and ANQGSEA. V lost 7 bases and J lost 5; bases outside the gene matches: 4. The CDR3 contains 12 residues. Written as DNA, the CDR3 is TGCAGCGGTGGGACAGGCGACAATGAGCAGTTCTTC. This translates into CSGGTGDNEQFF.

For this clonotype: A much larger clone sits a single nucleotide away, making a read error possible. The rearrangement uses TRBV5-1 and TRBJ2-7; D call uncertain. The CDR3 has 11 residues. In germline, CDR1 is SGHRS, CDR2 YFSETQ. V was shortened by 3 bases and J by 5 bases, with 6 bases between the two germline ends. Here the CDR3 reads CASSSVDEQYF. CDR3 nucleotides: TGCGCCAGCAGCTCGGTGGACGAGCAGTACTTC.

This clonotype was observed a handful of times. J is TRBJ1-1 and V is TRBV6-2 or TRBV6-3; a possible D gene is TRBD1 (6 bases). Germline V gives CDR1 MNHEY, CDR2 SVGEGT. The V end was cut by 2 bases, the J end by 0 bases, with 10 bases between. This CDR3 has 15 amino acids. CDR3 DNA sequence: TGTGCCAGCAGTTACGCCTCAGGGGTGAACACTGAAGCTTTCTTT. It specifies CASSYASGVNTEAFF.

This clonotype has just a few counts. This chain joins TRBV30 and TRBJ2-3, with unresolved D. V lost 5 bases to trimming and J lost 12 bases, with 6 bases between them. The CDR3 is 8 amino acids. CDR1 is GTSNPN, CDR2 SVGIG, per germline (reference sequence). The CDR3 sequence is CAWETQYF. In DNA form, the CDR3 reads TGTGCCTGGGAAACTCAGTATTTT.

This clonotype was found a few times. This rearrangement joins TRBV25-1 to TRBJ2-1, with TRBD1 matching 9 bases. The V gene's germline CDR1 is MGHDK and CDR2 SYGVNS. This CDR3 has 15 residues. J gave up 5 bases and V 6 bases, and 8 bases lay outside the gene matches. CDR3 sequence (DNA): TGTGCCAGCAGGGTGACAGGGGGTAGCAACAATGAGCAGTTCTTC. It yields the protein CASRVTGGSNNEQFF.

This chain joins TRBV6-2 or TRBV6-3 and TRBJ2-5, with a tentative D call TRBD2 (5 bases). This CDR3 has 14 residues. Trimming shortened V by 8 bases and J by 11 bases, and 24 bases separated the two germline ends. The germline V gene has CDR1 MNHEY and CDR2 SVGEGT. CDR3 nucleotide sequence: TGTGCCAGCGGTCCGGCGGGCGCCAAAAACGTTCAGTACTTC. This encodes CASGPAGAKNVQYF.

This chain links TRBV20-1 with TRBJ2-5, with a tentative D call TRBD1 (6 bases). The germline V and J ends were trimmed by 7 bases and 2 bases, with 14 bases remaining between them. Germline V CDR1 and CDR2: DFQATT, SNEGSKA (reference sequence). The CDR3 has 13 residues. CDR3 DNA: TGCAGTGTCCAGGGGTTGCCACAAGAGACCCAGTACTTC. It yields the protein CSVQGLPQETQYF.

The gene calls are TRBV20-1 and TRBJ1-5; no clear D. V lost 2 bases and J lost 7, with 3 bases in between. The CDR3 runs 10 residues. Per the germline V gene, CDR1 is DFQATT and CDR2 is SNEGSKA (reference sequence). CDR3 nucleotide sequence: TGCAGTGCTAGAACCCAGCCCCAGCATTTT. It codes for CSARTQPQHF.

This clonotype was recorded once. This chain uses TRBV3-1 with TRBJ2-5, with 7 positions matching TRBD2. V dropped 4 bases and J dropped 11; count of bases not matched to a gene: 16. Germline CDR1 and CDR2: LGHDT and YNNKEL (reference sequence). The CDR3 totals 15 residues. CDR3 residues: CASSRSGADYNEQYF. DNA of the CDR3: TGTGCCAGCAGCCGGAGCGGGGCCGACTACAATGAGCAGTACTTC.

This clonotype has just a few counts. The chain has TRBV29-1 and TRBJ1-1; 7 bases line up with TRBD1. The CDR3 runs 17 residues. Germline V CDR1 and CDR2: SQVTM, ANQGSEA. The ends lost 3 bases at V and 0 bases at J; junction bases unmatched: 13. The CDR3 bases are TGCAGCGTTGATGTCCGAGACAGGGTAGAACTGAACACTGAAGCTTTCTTT. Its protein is CSVDVRDRVELNTEAFF.

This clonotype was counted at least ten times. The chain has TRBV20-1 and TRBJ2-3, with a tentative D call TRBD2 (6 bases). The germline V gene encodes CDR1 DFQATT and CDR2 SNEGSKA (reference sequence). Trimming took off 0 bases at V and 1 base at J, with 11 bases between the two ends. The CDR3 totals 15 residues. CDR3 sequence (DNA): TGCAGTGCTAGAGATTACGGGGGACGCACAGATACGCAGTATTTT. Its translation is CSARDYGGRTDTQYF.

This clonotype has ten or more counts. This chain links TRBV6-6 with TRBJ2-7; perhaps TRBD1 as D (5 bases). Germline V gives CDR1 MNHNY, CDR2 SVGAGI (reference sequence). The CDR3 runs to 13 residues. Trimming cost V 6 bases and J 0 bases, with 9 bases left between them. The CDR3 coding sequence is TGTGCCAGCAGCCCCAGGGTCTCCTACGAGCAGTACTTC. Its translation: CASSPRVSYEQYF.

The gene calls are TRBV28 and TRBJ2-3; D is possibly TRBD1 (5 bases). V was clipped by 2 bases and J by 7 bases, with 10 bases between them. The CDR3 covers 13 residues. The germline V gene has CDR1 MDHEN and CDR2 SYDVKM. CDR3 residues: CASSLGALNTQYF. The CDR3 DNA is TGTGCCAGCAGTTTAGGGGCATTGAATACGCAGTATTTT.

This chain's CDR3 is CASSDGQGNLVDTQYF. CDR3 nucleotides: TGTGCCAGCAGTGATGGGCAGGGGAATTTAGTAGATACGCAGTATTTT. J is TRBJ2-3 and V is TRBV6-1; a weak D match, TRBD1 (6 bases). Germline loops: CDR1 MNHNS, CDR2 SASEGT. The CDR3 is made up of 16 amino acids. V was trimmed by 3 bases and J by 5 bases, leaving 18 bases between them.